One TCR beta chain is described in this entry. The target antigen is unknown. At a deep level, the assay was run. As originally analysed: ImmunoSEQ supplied junction-only sequences lacking quality scores, so filtering was different. Sequencing used immunoSEQ multiplex PCR; TCRdb keeps in-frame clones, though not all of them. The V and J calls and clone size were taken over from that table, and D and trimming were inferred from the DNA. The sample includes about 2.3 million clones, over 85% of them seen just once. This entry belongs to a study of shared clonotypes between healthy human individuals. V lost 1 base and J 0 bases, leaving 11 bases between the germline ends. CDR3 length equals 16 residues. Per the germline V gene, CDR1 is SEHNR and CDR2 is FQNEAQ (reference sequence). Notes on the study in general: Against clonotypes common to all four donors, non-shared ones had lower generation probabilities. Investigators collected only blood, and repertoires in tissues likely differ.

The receptor was isolated from a man younger than 35 in good health. Some clones in this sample may be carry-over from other donors' samples. The material sequenced was naive CD4+ T cells from PBMCs. Subset noted: CD45RA+ positively selected. The chain links TRBV7-9 to TRBJ2-3; no reliable D call. Here the CDR3 reads CASSLGSVVSTDTQYF. The CDR3 DNA sequence: TGTGCCAGCAGCTTAGGTAGTGTTGTAAGCACAGATACGCAGTATTTT.